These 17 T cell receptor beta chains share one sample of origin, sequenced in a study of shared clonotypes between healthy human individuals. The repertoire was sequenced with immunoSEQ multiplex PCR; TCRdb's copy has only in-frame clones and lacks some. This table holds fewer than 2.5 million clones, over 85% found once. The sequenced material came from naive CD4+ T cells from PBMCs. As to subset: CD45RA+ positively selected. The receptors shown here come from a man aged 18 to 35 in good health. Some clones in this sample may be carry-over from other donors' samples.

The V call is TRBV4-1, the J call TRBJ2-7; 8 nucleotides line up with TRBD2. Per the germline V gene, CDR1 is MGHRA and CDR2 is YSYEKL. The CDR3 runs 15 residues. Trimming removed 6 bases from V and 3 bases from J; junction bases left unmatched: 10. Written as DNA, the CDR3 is TGCGCCAGCAGGCCAACTAGCGGCCCCATCTACGAGCAGTACTTC. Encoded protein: CASRPTSGPIYEQYF.

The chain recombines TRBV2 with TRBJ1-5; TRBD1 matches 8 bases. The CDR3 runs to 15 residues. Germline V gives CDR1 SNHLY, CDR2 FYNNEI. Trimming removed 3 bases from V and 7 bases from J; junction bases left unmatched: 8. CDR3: CASSERLQGGQPQHF. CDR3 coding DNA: TGTGCCAGCAGTGAGCGGTTACAGGGGGGACAGCCCCAGCATTTT.

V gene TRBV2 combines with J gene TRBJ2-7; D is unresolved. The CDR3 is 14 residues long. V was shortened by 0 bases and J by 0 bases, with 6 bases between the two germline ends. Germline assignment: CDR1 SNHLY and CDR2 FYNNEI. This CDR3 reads CASSEALISYEQYF. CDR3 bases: TGTGCCAGCAGTGAAGCGTTAATCTCCTACGAGCAGTACTTC.

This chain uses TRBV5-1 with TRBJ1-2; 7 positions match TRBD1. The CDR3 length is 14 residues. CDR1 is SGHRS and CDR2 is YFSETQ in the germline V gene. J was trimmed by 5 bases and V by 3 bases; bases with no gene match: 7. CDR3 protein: CASSYPDRDYGYTF. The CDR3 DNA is TGCGCCAGCAGCTACCCCGACAGGGATTATGGCTACACCTTC.

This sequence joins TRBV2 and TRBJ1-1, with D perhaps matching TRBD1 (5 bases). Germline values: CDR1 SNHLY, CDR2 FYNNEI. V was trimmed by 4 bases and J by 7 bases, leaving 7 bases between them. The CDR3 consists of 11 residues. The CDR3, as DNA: TGTGCCAGCAGTGTAGGGGTTGAAGCTTTCTTT. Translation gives CASSVGVEAFF.

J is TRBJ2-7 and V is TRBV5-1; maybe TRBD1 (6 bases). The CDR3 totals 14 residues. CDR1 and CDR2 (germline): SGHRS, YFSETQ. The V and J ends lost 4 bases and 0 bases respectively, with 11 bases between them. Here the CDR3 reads CASSVQGSSYEQYF. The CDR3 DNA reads TGCGCCAGCAGCGTGCAGGGGAGCTCCTACGAGCAGTACTTC. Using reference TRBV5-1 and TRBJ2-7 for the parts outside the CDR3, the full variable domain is KAGVTQTPRYLIKTRGQQVTLSCSPISGHRSVSWYQQTPGQGLQFLFEYFSETQRNKGNFPGRFSGRQFSNSRSEMNVSTLELGDSALYLCASSVQGSSYEQYFGPGTRLTVT.

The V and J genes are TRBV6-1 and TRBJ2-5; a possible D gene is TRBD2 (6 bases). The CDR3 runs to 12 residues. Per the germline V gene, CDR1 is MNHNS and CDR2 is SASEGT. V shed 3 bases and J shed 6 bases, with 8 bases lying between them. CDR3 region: CASSEGGKTQYF. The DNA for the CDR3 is TGTGCCAGCAGTGAGGGGGGTAAGACCCAGTACTTC.

CDR3 amino acids: CASSADRNTEAFF. The DNA of the CDR3 is TGTGCCAGCAGCGCCGACAGGAACACTGAAGCTTTCTTT. The rearrangement joins TRBV7-7 to TRBJ1-1; D possibly corresponds to TRBD1 (5 bases). V was cut by 5 bases and J by 1 base, with 8 bases left in between. The CDR3 is 13 residues long. Germline CDR1 SSHAT, CDR2 FNYEAQ (reference sequence). The full variable domain, in which reference TRBV7-7 and TRBJ1-1 provide the parts outside the CDR3, is GAGVSQSPRYKVTKRGQDVTLRCDPISSHATLYWYQQALGQGPEFLTYFNYEAQPDKSGLPSDRFSAERPEGSISTLTIQRTEQRDSAMYRCASSADRNTEAFFGQGTRLTVV.

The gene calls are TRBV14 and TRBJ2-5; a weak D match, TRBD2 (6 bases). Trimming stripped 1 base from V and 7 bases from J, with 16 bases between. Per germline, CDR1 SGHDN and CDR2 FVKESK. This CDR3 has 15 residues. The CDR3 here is CASSQARDGGLTQYF. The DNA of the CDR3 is TGTGCCAGCAGCCAAGCGCGAGACGGGGGACTGACCCAGTACTTC.

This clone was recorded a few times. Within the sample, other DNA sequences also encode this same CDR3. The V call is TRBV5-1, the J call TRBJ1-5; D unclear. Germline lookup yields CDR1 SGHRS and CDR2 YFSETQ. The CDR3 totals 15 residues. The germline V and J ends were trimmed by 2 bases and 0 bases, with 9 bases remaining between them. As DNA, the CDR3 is TGCGCCAGCAGCTTCTCTGGGGATAGCAATCAGCCCCAGCATTTT. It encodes CASSFSGDSNQPQHF.

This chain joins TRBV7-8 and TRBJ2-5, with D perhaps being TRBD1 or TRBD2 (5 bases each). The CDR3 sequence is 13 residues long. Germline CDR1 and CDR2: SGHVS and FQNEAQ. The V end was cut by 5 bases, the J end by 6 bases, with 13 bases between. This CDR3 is CASSHGTLQTQYF. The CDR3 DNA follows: TGTGCCAGCAGCCACGGGACGTTGCAGACCCAGTACTTC.

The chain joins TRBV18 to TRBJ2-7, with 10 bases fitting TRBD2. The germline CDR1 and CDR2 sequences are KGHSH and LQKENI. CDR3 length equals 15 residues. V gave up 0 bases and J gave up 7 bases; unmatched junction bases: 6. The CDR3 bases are TGTGCCAGCTCACCACCCCTAGCGGGAGTAGAAGAGCAGTACTTC. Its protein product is CASSPPLAGVEEQYF.

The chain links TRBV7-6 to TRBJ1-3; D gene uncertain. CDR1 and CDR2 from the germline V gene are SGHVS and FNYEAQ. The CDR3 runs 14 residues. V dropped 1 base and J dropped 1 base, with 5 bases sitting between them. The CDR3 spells CASSLVVSGNTIYF. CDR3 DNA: TGTGCCAGCAGCTTAGTTGTGTCTGGAAACACCATATATTTT.

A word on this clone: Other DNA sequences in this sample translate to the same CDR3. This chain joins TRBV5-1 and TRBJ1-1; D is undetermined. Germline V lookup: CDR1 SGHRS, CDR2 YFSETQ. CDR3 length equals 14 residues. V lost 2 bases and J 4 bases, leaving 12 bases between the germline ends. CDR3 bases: TGCGCCAGCAGCTTAACCGGAGAGGGCACTGAAGCTTTCTTT. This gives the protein CASSLTGEGTEAFF.

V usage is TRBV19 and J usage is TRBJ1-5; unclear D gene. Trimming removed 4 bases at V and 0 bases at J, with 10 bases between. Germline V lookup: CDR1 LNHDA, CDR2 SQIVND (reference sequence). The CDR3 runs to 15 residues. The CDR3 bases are TGTGCCAGTAGTACCCCCGGTCATAGCAATCAGCCCCAGCATTTT. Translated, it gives CASSTPGHSNQPQHF.

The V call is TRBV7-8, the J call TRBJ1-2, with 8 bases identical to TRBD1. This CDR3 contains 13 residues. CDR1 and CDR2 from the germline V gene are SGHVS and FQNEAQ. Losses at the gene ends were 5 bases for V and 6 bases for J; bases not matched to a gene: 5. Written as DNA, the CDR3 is TGTGCCAGCAGCCTCGGGACAGGAAATGGCTACACCTTC. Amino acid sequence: CASSLGTGNGYTF.

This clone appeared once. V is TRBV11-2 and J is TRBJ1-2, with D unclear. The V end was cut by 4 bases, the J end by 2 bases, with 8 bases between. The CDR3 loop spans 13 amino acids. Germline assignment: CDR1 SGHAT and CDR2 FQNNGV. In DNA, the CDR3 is TGTGCCAGCAGCTCCGGGTCCAACTATGGCTACACCTTC. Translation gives CASSSGSNYGYTF. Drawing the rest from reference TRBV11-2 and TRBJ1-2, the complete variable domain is EAGVAQSPRYKIIEKRQSVAFWCNPISGHATLYWYQQILGQGPKLLIQFQNNGVVDDSQLPKDRFSAERLKGVDSTLKIQPAKLEDSAVYLCASSSGSNYGYTFGSGTRLTVV.